Given below is one TCR beta chain in context. The clone's antigen remains unknown. No base qualities exist here, and no much larger clone lies one base off it. The data derive from a study of cytomegalovirus exposure and HLA in healthy donors (dated by TCRdb to 2016 to 2017). About the full investigation: An earlier analysis of roughly 500 of the donors reported 250 to 300 Gb of sequence data and more than 90 million unique TCR beta sequences from approximately 180 million T cells. All discovery cohort repertoires had been generated using a single sequencing platform. To decide whether each TCR beta V gene segment behaved as functional or pseudogenic, an earlier analysis of 587 of the donors relied on high-throughput TCR beta sequencing. A later analysis re-analyzed previously published TCR beta repertoires from approximately 670 donors and added high-resolution HLA genotyping to study TCR occurrence patterns. A later genetic analysis took genome-wide SNP genotypes for about three fifths of the roughly 700 donors and used that subset as a discovery cohort. Among about 360 genotyped donors of the cohort, an average of about 240,000 unique TCR beta nucleotide sequences were sequenced per donor, around 20% of them non-productive. HLA typing covered class I and class II loci at four-digit resolution. Besides the first cohort of 500 to 700 subjects, a separate validation cohort made up of over 95 different subjects was used. The study combined high-throughput TCR immunosequencing, statistical association of individual TCRs with disease status, and machine learning to predict cytomegalovirus infection status. Alongside the repertoire data, information on donor age, sex, ethnicity and CMV serostatus was compiled. Four to six DR-DQ haplotypes were handled as single units for association and clustering, since linkage in the cohort was strong. Among the roughly 380 genotyped donors, 75% to 90% belonged to the genetic ancestry cluster associated with self-reported Caucasian donors. The study used immunosequencing to profile the T cell repertoires of several hundred subjects and linked those repertoires to cytomegalovirus serostatus. The aim of the study was to test whether cataloging public T cell receptors could identify signatures of past pathogen exposure. An early release covering 550 to 650 HLA-typed donors comprised about 320 gigabases of sequencing data and around 80 million unique TCR sequences. The number of donors typed differed by locus, with 629-630 for A, B, C, DRB1 and DQB1, more than 500 for DQA1, approximately 580 for DPA1, and under 490 for DPB1. Rather than drawing on any new phenotypic data, the later analysis identified candidate immune exposures from TCR beta sequences and the way those sequences occurred across donors. Findings and caveats that apply to the study as a whole: Immune exposure information for the cohort was limited to CMV serostatus. The sequencing pipeline was judged likely to have produced a cluster of highly shared sequence variants as a technical artifact. Linkage disequilibrium might explain the correlated functional status among segregating V segments, but an unknown experimental factor could not be excluded. According to a later genetic analysis, donors in an Asian-associated ancestry cluster had fewer N-insertions in productive TCRs than the approximately 700-donor mean. The study gave a list of some 150 TCR beta chains associated with cytomegalovirus. A further reported finding was that TCR beta sequences accurately predicted the HLA-A and HLA-B alleles for most subjects in the first cohort. In a later analysis, 16,951 TCR beta sequences were associated with specific HLA alleles at a false discovery rate of 0.05. This cohort had only TCR beta chains sequenced, and the lack of alpha or paired-chain data limited which features could be detected. Presence/absence analyses assumed roughly uniform sequencing depth across donors, an assumption that may not hold. In vitro tests confirmed that a few of the cytomegalovirus-associated TCR beta chains recognize cytomegalovirus antigens. HLA typing was unavailable for some donors at each locus, so association tests used only the typed subset. A later genetic analysis associated a missense DCLRE1C variant with V-gene and J-gene trimming of TCR beta chains, and an independent cohort replicated the association. Some 15 rarely observed V segments, including chromosome 9 orphons, were excluded from the earlier analysis of several hundred of the donors because counts were too low. The classifier was reported to diagnose cytomegalovirus status with high specificity and sensitivity in both the original cohort and the validation cohort. A later analysis found that HLA-associated TCR beta chains were more clonally expanded and had lower generation probabilities than equally common non-associated chains. Broadly in line with IMGT annotations, most TCR beta V segments showed up in productive rearrangements about 87% or about 30% of the time in an earlier analysis of several hundred of the donors. Several of the top co-occurrence clusters appeared to be linked to parvovirus B19, influenza, CMV and Epstein-Barr virus, according to a later analysis. Because the 87-base-pair reads could not distinguish some IMGT-functional V segments, including TRBV6-2 and TRBV6-3, those segments were excluded. In a later analysis, most CMV-associated TCR beta chains were found to appear HLA-restricted, with HLA associations seemingly driven largely by CMV exposure. The authors suggested that the approach could potentially be extended to other disease states and immunological phenotypes. According to a later analysis, TCR association rates differed among HLA loci, with DRB1 alleles showing the most associated TCRs and HLA-C alleles showing the fewest. When HLA alleles, especially DR and DQ, strongly co-occurred, attributing TCR associations to individual alleles was difficult. Most TCR sequences were observed very rarely across donors, whereas some public TCRs were present in many individuals.

The CDR1 and CDR2 encoded by the germline V gene are MGHRA and YSYEKL. V loses 3 bases, J loses 0 bases, and the germline ends lie 9 bases apart. Inclusive of the bounding cysteine and phenylalanine, the CDR3 is 14 residues long. The kept DNA is CDR3 alone, 42 bases in frame from the first base. The cohort was made up of about 610 healthy bone marrow donors. Cohort members were all nominally healthy when sampled, although unrecorded immune exposures were likely present. The donor tested CMV seropositive and was one of the 289 seropositive cohort members. A peripheral blood sample was collected from each donor, and TCR beta sequencing was performed on peripheral blood mononuclear cells. The Qiagen DNeasy Blood Extraction Kit was used to extract genomic DNA from the blood cell samples. Preparation of the library involved the immunoSEQ multiplex PCR assay. For the multiplex PCR, a mixture combining 60 forward primers for TCR Vbeta segments and 13 reverse primers for TCR Jbeta segments was used. The CDR3 region of rearranged TCR beta genes was amplified from genomic DNA with a multiplex PCR assay. The Illumina HiSeq System was used to sequence the amplified TCR beta libraries as 87-base-pair reads. Under the source paper's analysis protocol: A later analysis counted approximately 84 million unique TCR beta chains across the 670 or so repertoires, and 9.5 million to 11 million of these chains were shared by at least two donors. To remove PCR and sequencing errors, raw reads were error-corrected and collapsed into unique sequences using a nearest-neighbor algorithm that merged closely related sequences. Alignment of CDR3 sequences to IMGT reference sequences was used to assign V, D and J gene segments. Each retained sequence needed at least a six-nucleotide match to both a V gene segment and a J gene segment. Rearrangements were called productive when the CDR3 lacked stop codons and stayed in frame with V and J; all others were non-productive. Following IMGT convention, CDR3 was defined as the stretch from the second conserved V-encoded cysteine to the conserved J-encoded phenylalanine. In an earlier analysis of approximately 500 of the donors, sequences lacking an unambiguous match to a single V gene segment were excluded. An earlier analysis of almost 600 of the donors classified V segments as functional when productive rearrangements were above 56.7% and as segregating when the standard deviation between donors was above 5%. A statistical classification framework was developed to diagnose cytomegalovirus status using the catalog of TCR beta chain sequences. V and J gene assignment, in a later analysis, came from comparing TCR nucleotide sequences with IMGT/GENE-DB human TR gene sequences. The TCRdist pipeline was used in a later analysis to assign CDR3 sequences and most-parsimonious VDJ recombination scenarios. In a later analysis, every TCR beta chain was defined by the combination of its CDR3 amino acid sequence and its V-gene family, and reads without a unique V-gene family were dropped. A later analysis removed 550 to 700 highly shared, low-generation-probability nucleotide sequences to deal with suspected cross-contamination and a sequencing artifact. In a later analysis, a clonal expansion index was calculated for each public chain from normalized within-repertoire ranks of inferred template counts. Generation probabilities in a later analysis came from a VDJ recombination model fitted to out-of-frame rearrangements, and those results were checked against IGoR. In a later analysis, hypergeometric tests were used to score TCR-TCR, TCR-HLA and TCR-CMV co-occurrence, with a repertoire-size bias correction applied to TCR pairs. To estimate false discovery rates, a later analysis permuted the HLA or CMV assignments 20 times. In a later analysis, co-occurring TCRs were grouped with DBSCAN, and TCRdist sequence similarity was added when clustering was performed within HLA-allele-positive subsets. For co-occurrence clustering, repertoires with fewer than 30,000 or more than 120,000 public chains were excluded, along with roughly 5 repertoires with anomalous nucleotide sharing. Imported from immuneACCESS, the table was reduced by TCRdb to in-frame sequences with V and J called. These copies leave out some clones; in studies compared against another copy, an unresolved V gene accounts for under half, and the cause of the remainder is not known. V and J calls and clone size are copied from that table; D and trimming were computed from the DNA. The sample data list around 160,000 clones, and over 75% of these were observed just once. The top ten constitute more than 12% of the sample.

Here the chain combines TRBV4-1 and TRBJ2-7; 5 matching bases give a weak D call of TRBD2. This TCR came from a man aged 50 to 59 in good health and CMV-seropositive. The sequenced material came from PBMCs. At the DNA level, the sequence is TGCGCCAGCAGCCATCAGCGGAGCTCCTACGAGCAGTACTTC. Its protein is CASSHQRSSYEQYF.